This T cell receptor beta chain was obtained from a study of T cell changes during pregnancy in multiple sclerosis. TCRdb's copy holds only in-frame clones and misses some; the assay was immunoSEQ multiplex PCR. The sample holds under 65,000 clones; about 95% are singletons and the top ten take over 2%. Sequences were derived from CD8+ T cells from peripheral blood mononuclear cells, sampled after pregnancy. The sequence derives from a female donor with multiple sclerosis, enrolled in a pregnancy study.

The CDR3: CASSLVVSSGQGSAEAFF. Written as DNA, the CDR3 is TGCGCCAGCAGCTTGGTAGTCTCTTCGGGACAGGGCAGCGCTGAAGCTTTCTTT. This rearrangement joins TRBV5-1 to TRBJ1-1; 9 nucleotides agree with TRBD1. The V gene end was trimmed by 0 bases and the J gene end by 6 bases; junction bases not matched to a gene: 15. Germline V lookup: CDR1 SGHRS, CDR2 YFSETQ. The CDR3 is made up of 18 amino acids.